This paragraph reports one TCR beta chain. The antigen is not known. The entry originates in a study of siplizumab effects on memory and regulatory T cells. Per sample, 95,000 to 100,000 TCR templates underwent assay. Profiled with immunoSEQ multiplex PCR; TCRdb holds only in-frame clones, not every one. Of about 97,000 clones detected, 92% appear once; the ten largest clones hold about 1.1%. Study-wide points: Unstimulated naive T cells seemed to show more diversity than memory cells did, and they also seemed to be among the major contributors to the alloresponse. For mappable alloreactive CD4+ clones, the mean Treg-derived fraction was around 69% with siplizumab and approximately 27% in controls.

In germline, CDR1 is MGHRA, CDR2 YSYEKL. Trimming removed 0 bases from V and 4 bases from J, with 9 bases in between. The CDR3 loop spans 15 amino acids. The clonotype comes from a human donor in good health. The gene calls are TRBV4-1 and TRBJ1-4; no firm D call. The sample taken for sequencing was CD4+ T cells sorted from blood. The CDR3 is CASSQDARYNEKLFF. The CDR3 DNA reads as TGCGCCAGCAGCCAAGATGCAAGGTATAATGAAAAACTGTTTTTT.